These T cell receptor beta chains were read from a single sample in a study of T cells after yellow fever vaccination. TCRdb reprocessed the 5' RACE reads via MiXCR and lists one record per CDR3 protein. The sample holds about 360,000 distinct CDR3 sequences, around 6.4% seen once. Sample: PBMCs, taken 5 days after the yellow fever booster vaccination. All receptors derive from a young man who received the YFV17D yellow fever vaccine. Both conserved end residues are part of each CDR3. A D gene is named only where the DNA matches it firmly.

TRBV11-3 TRBD2 CASSSFGRGNTGELFF
TRBV4-2 . CASSSPRGDTQYF
TRBV6-5 . CASSWSGLGSYEQYF
TRBV20-1 . CSARDQLPEQFF
TRBV7-6 TRBD2 CASSLGGSWNTGELFF
TRBV20-1 TRBD1 CSVPGQGTYEQYF
TRBV29-1 TRBD1 CSAQTGAFTDTQYF
TRBV29-1 . CSVEGGSRRTDTQYF
TRBV30 TRBD2 CACGLARTTDTQYF
TRBV10-3 TRBD2 CAITSGMTDTQYF
TRBV10-2 TRBD2 CASSERGGGLALYNEQFF
TRBV18 . CASSPEYEQYF
TRBV5-4 . CASSPGSRANTGELFF